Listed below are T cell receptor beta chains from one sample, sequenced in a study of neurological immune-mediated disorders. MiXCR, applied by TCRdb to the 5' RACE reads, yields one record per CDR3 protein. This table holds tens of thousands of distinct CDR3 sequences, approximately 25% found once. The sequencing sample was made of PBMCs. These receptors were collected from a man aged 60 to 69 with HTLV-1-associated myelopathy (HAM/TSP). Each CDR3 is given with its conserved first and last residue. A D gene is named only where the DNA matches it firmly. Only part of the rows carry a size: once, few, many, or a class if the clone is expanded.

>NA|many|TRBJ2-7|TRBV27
TGTGCCAGCAGTGCCTTCCAGGGCTACGAGCAGTACTTC
CASSAFQGYEQYF
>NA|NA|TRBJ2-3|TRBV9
TGTGCCAGCAGCGGTGGGCTAGCCACAGATACGCAGTATTTT
CASSGGLATDTQYF
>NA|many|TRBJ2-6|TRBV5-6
TGTGCCAGCAGCTCCTACCGCGGGACGGATCCCTCTGGGGCCAACGTCCTGACTTTC
CASSSYRGTDPSGANVLTF
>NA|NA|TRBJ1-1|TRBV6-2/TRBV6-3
TGTGCCAGCAGTTACTCGCAGAACACTGAAGCTTTCTTT
CASSYSQNTEAFF
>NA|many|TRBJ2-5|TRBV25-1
TGTGCCAGCAGTGGTTGGGGGGCAGGGCAAGAGACCCAGTACTTC
CASSGWGAGQETQYF
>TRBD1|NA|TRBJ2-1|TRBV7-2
TGTGCCAGCAGCTTAGGAGCAGGGGGCGAGTTCTTC
CASSLGAGGEFF
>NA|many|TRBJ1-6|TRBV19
TGTGCCGGTGGGGGCGGACCCGGGTCACCCCTCCACTTT
CAGGGGPGSPLHF
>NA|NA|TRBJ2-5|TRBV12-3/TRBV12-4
TGTGCCAGCAGTTGGGTACAGGCGGAGACCCAGTACTTC
CASSWVQAETQYF
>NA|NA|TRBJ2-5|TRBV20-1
TGCAGTGCTATTATAGGGGGCCAAGAGACCCAGTACTTC
CSAIIGGQETQYF
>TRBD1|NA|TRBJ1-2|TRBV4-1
TGCGCCAGCAGCTCGGACAGGGGACCCTATGGCTACACCTTC
CASSSDRGPYGYTF
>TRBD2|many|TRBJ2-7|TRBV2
TGTGCCAGCAGGACGGCTAGCGGGAATGGTCTACGAGAGCAGTACTTC
CASRTASGNGLREQYF
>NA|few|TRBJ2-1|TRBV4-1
TGCGCCAGCAGCCAATCCCACACCTCGGGAAGATCGCAGTTCTTC
CASSQSHTSGRSQFF
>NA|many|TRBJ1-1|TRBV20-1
TGCAGTGCCAATAAAGGACAGAGGAACACTGAAGCTTTCTTT
CSANKGQRNTEAFF
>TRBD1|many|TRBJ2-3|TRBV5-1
TGCGCCAGCAGCTTGGGCCAGGGGGCAGGAGATACGCAGTATTTT
CASSLGQGAGDTQYF
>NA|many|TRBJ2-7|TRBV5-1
TGCGCCAGCAGCTTAAGGGGCGGGGACGAGCAGTACTTC
CASSLRGGDEQYF
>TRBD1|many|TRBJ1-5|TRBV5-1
TGCGCCAGCAGCCCCGGGACAGGGGGGAATCAGCCCCAGCAATTT
CASSPGTGGNQPQQF
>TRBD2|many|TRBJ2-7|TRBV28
TGTGCCAGCAGTAAGCCTAGCGGGAGCCACGAGCAGTACTTC
CASSKPSGSHEQYF
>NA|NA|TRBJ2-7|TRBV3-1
TGTGCCAGCAGCCCTGTGGTAGATTACGAGCAGTACTTC
CASSPVVDYEQYF
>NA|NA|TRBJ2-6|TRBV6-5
TGTGCCAGCAAGTTATCCGGGGCCAACGTCCTGACTTTC
CASKLSGANVLTF
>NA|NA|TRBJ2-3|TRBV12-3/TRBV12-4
TGTGCCAGCAGTTTAGCTTACACGCAGTATTTT
CASSLAYTQYF
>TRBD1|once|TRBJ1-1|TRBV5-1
TGCGCCAGCAGCTTGAAGGGGGCAAACACTGAAGCTTTCTTT
CASSLKGANTEAFF
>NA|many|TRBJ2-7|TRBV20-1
TGCAGTGCCATTAAGGAGGGCCGACCCTACGAGCAGTACTTC
CSAIKEGRPYEQYF
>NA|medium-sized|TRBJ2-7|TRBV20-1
TGCAGTGCTGACTCCACTGGCGGAAGGAGGGGGTCCTACGAGCAGTACTTC
CSADSTGGRRGSYEQYF
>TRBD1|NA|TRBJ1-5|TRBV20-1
TGCAGTGCTAGTCGGCAGGGGGGGAATCAGCCCCAGCATTTT
CSASRQGGNQPQHF
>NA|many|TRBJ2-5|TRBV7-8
TGTGCCAGCAGCTTAAGGTTCACACCCGGAGGAGAGACCCAGTACTTC
CASSLRFTPGGETQYF
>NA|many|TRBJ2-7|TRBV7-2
TGTGCCAGCAGCTTCTATCGAGGGGGCGGGAGGAGCTCCTACGAGCAGTACTTC
CASSFYRGGGRSSYEQYF
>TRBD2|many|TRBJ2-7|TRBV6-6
TGTGCCAGCAGTTACTGGGGGGGGGAATACGAGCAGTACTTC
CASSYWGGEYEQYF
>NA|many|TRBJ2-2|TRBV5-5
TGTGCCAGCAGCGCATTACAGGTTCACGGGGAGCTGTTTTTT
CASSALQVHGELFF
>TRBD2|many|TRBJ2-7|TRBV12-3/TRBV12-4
TGTGCCAGCAGCCTTAGCGGGAGCTACGAGCAGTACTTC
CASSLSGSYEQYF
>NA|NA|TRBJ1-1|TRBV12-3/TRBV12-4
TGTGCCAGCAATAGTGGGGAAAGTAATGCTTTCTTT
CASNSGESNAFF
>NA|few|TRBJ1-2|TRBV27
TGTGCCAGCAGTTTCAACGGGTTGGATAACTATGGCTACACCTTC
CASSFNGLDNYGYTF
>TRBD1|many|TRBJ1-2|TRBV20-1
TGCAGTGCTTCTGGGACAGAAGGCATTGGCTACACCTTC
CSASGTEGIGYTF
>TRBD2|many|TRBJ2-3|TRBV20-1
TGCAGTGCTAGGAGTGTCGCGGGAGGTCCTACGGGGGGAGATACGCAGTATTTT
CSARSVAGGPTGGDTQYF
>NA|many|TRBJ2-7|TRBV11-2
TGTGCCAGCTCCAGAGAATCCCACGAGCAGTACTTC
CASSRESHEQYF
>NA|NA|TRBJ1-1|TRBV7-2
TGTGCCAGCAGCGTTCGACAGTTGAACACTGAAGCTTTCTTT
CASSVRQLNTEAFF
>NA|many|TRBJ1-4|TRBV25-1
TGTGCCAGCAGTGCCCCTCAGGTGAAAAAACTGTTTTTT
CASSAPQVKKLFF
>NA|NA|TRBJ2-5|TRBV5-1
TGCGCCAGCAGCCTGGACACCACCCAAGAGACCCAGTACTTC
CASSLDTTQETQYF
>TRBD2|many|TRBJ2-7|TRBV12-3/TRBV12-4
TGTGCCAGCAGTCTGGCGGGAGGATACTACGAGCAGTACTTC
CASSLAGGYYEQYF